Each of the 4 T cell receptor beta chains below was sequenced from the same sample in a study of blood T cells in healthy people across ages (dated by TCRdb to the mid-2010s). Library preparation used 5' RACE. TCRdb shows the sequencer as Illumina HiSeq 2500. The second PCR ran for roughly 7 to 12 cycles and used a J-beta primer mix along with a sample-barcoded 5' primer. In-frame beta chains were kept once TCRdb had trimmed the public reads at Q25 with fastp and called clones with MiXCR. Each entry is one CDR3 protein sequence, shown with its most common DNA and genes. In all, the sample holds hundreds of thousands of distinct CDR3 sequences, and roughly three fifths of those were seen once. Of the sample, about 26% falls within the top ten clones. The material sequenced was blood. These TCRs come from a man aged 35 to 55 in good health.

This chain connects TRBV24-1 to TRBJ2-1; 8 bases agree with TRBD2. Trimming took 1 base from V and 7 from J; bases not matched to a gene: 11. Germline CDR1 is KGHDR and CDR2 is SFDVKD. The length of the CDR3 is 17 residues. The CDR3 protein is CATSDFGGGSSGNEQFF. CDR3 nucleotide sequence: TGTGCCACCAGTGATTTTGGCGGGGGGAGTTCGGGTAATGAGCAGTTCTTC.

This chain uses TRBV9 with TRBJ2-1; 7 nucleotides line up with TRBD1. V was pared by 0 bases and J by 10 bases, with 19 bases of the junction left unmatched. The germline CDR1 and CDR2 sequences are SGDLS and YYNGEE. This CDR3 contains 18 residues. CDR3: CASSVVTGTEVESYEQFF. The CDR3 DNA follows: TGTGCCAGCAGCGTAGTGACCGGGACAGAGGTCGAGTCCTACGAGCAGTTCTTC. The variable domain in full, completed from reference TRBV9 and TRBJ2-1, reads DSGVTQTPKHLITATGQRVTLRCSPRSGDLSVYWYQQSLDQGLQFLIQYYNGEERAKGNILERFSAQQFPDLHSELNLSSLELGDSALYFCASSVVTGTEVESYEQFFGPGTRLTVL.

V gene TRBV7-8 combines with J gene TRBJ2-3; possible D gene TRBD1, 6 bases. The CDR3 is 16 residues long. Germline CDR1 is SGHVS and CDR2 is FQNEAQ. V was cut by 1 base and J by 3 bases, with 14 bases left in between. In nucleotides, the CDR3 is TGTGCCAGCAGCTTAGTTGGGAACAGGGATACAGATACGCAGTATTTT. Translated, it gives CASSLVGNRDTDTQYF.

This clonotype was observed a handful of times. The J gene is TRBJ2-5, the V gene TRBV10-3; tentatively, D is TRBD1 (7 bases). The CDR3 is 14 residues long. The germline gives CDR1 ENHRY, CDR2 SYGVKD. V dropped 6 bases and J dropped 4 bases, with 15 bases sitting between them. This CDR3 is CAISGGGKGETQYF. DNA of the CDR3: TGTGCCATCAGCGGAGGGGGCAAAGGAGAGACCCAGTACTTC.